Presented here are 18 T cell receptor beta chains from one specimen sequenced in a study of T cells in Graves' hyperthyroidism and ophthalmopathy. TCR beta CDR3 regions were amplified from RNA transcripts. Carried out on the TCR CDR3, a first-round RT-PCR used the HTBI primer set. TCRdb passed the multiplex PCR reads through MiXCR, listing each CDR3 protein once. Altogether 490,000 or so distinct CDR3 sequences are present, approximately 49% being singletons, with the ten largest covering roughly 45%. The specimen sequenced was peripheral blood or thyroid tissue (not recorded which). Receptor source: an adult woman with Graves' disease, either hyperthyroidism or ophthalmopathy (not recorded which).

The chain has TRBV29-1 and TRBJ1-1; D is ambiguous. This CDR3 region has 14 residues. V was shortened by 4 bases and J by 1 base, with 13 bases between the two germline ends. Germline CDR1 SQVTM, CDR2 ANQGSEA. For the CDR3, the DNA is TGCAGCGTTGGCAACCCCAAAGGGAACACTGAAGCTTTCTTT. It yields the protein CSVGNPKGNTEAFF.

This clonotype has only a few counts. This chain links TRBV7-9 with TRBJ2-7, with a possible D match to TRBD1 (5 bases). Deletions cut 6 bases from V and 3 bases from J, with 12 bases between. Germline-derived CDR1 and CDR2 are SEHNR and FQNEAQ (reference sequence). This CDR3 has 13 amino acids. The CDR3 spells CASSSDTDYEQYF. CDR3 bases: TGTGCCAGCAGTTCGGACACCGACTACGAGCAGTACTTC.

The chain links TRBV29-1 to TRBJ2-7; tentative D call: TRBD1 (6 bases). V shed 3 bases and J shed 5 bases, with 11 bases lying between them. The CDR3 totals 12 residues. Germline assignment: CDR1 SQVTM and CDR2 ANQGSEA. The CDR3 coding sequence is TGCAGCGTTGATGGGCAGGGGCACGAGCAGTACTTC. Protein sequence: CSVDGQGHEQYF.

Comments on this clonotype: A junction boundary mismatches the germline segment, possibly from a read error. V gene TRBV28 combines with J gene TRBJ2-2; perhaps D is TRBD1 or TRBD2 (5 bases each). The germline gives CDR1 MDHEN, CDR2 SYDVKM. There are 13 residues in the CDR3. CDR3 in DNA: TGTTCCAGCAGTTTGAGGGGTACCGTGGAGCTTTTTTTT. Encoded protein: CSSSLRGTVELFF.

This clonotype was observed at least ten times. V usage is TRBV7-3 and J usage is TRBJ1-1; 8 positions match TRBD1. This CDR3 contains 14 residues. V gave up 5 bases and J gave up 4 bases; unmatched junction bases: 6. Germline V gene lookup returns CDR1 SGHTA and CDR2 FQGTGA. The CDR3 is CASSRTGGSTEAFF. CDR3 in DNA: TGTGCCAGCAGCCGTACAGGGGGGTCCACTGAAGCTTTCTTT.

The chain combines TRBV29-1 with TRBJ1-2; D gene unclear. This CDR3 spans 11 amino acids. The V gene lost 3 bases and the J gene lost 3 bases, with 5 bases spanning the gap. Per the germline V gene, CDR1 is SQVTM and CDR2 is ANQGSEA. CDR3 sequence: CSVELDYGYTF. For the CDR3, the DNA is TGCAGCGTTGAGTTAGACTATGGCTACACCTTC.

The CDR3 is CASKRAGANVLTF. The CDR3 DNA sequence: TGTGCCAGCAAAAGGGCTGGGGCCAACGTCCTGACTTTC. J is TRBJ2-6 and V is TRBV19; D remains ambiguous. Germline V gives CDR1 LNHDA, CDR2 SQIVND (reference sequence). V lost 9 bases and J lost 2, with 8 bases in between. This CDR3 contains 13 residues.

This chain links TRBV7-3 with TRBJ1-1, with D tentatively TRBD1 (5 bases). Germline V gene lookup returns CDR1 SGHTA and CDR2 FQGTGA. Trimming shortened V by 2 bases and J by 4 bases, and 11 bases separated the two germline ends. The CDR3 covers 14 residues. The CDR3 DNA follows: TGTGCCAGCAGCTTATTAGCGGGGGGCACTGAAGCTTTCTTT. Amino acid sequence: CASSLLAGGTEAFF. The whole variable domain, filled in from reference TRBV7-3 and TRBJ1-1, reads GAGVSQTPSNKVTEKGKYVELRCDPISGHTALYWYRQSLGQGPEFLIYFQGTGAADDSGLPNDRFFAVRPEGSVSTLKIQRTERGDSAVYLCASSLLAGGTEAFFGQGTRLTVV.

In its sample, this clonotype was seen a few times. The chain is built from TRBV10-3 and TRBJ1-1; 9 bases are shared with TRBD1. The CDR3 has 15 residues. CDR1 ENHRY and CDR2 SYGVKD come from the germline V gene. The ends lost 2 bases at V and 4 bases at J; junction bases unmatched: 5. CDR3 sequence: CAISEMGQGGTEAFF. The CDR3 bases are TGTGCCATCAGTGAGATGGGACAGGGCGGCACTGAAGCTTTCTTT.

This clonotype was seen once. The rearrangement uses TRBV10-2 and TRBJ1-2; perhaps TRBD1 as D (5 bases). Trimming cost V 4 bases and J 3 bases, with 12 bases left between them. CDR1 is WSHSY, CDR2 SAAADI, per germline. The CDR3 runs to 14 residues. The CDR3: CASSARARDYGYTF. The CDR3 DNA reads as TGCGCCAGCAGTGCCAGGGCCCGAGACTATGGCTACACCTTC.

The V call is TRBV13, the J call TRBJ2-5; D is undetermined. Trimming cost V 5 bases and J 0 bases, with 10 bases left between them. In germline, CDR1 is PRHDT, CDR2 FYEKMQ (reference sequence). The CDR3 spans 14 residues. As DNA, the CDR3 is TGTGCCAGCAGCATTAGGATGTACCAAGAGACCCAGTACTTC. It encodes CASSIRMYQETQYF.

On this clonotype itself: One base away lies a much larger clone, so this may be a sequencing read error. V and J are TRBV11-2 and TRBJ1-1; TRBD1 might be the D (6 bases). The germline gives CDR1 SGHAT, CDR2 FQNNGV. V was cut by 7 bases and J by 11 bases, with 14 bases left in between. CDR3 length equals 11 residues. CDR3 DNA sequence: TGTGCCAGCAAACGCGGGGGGGCGGCTTTCTTT. This sequence encodes CASKRGGAAFF.

The sample holds a few counts of this clonotype. This sequence joins TRBV4-2 and TRBJ1-2, with 8 nucleotides matching TRBD1. With V trimmed by 0 bases and J by 7 bases, 16 bases remained unmatched. Looked up from germline, CDR1 is LGHNA and CDR2 is YNFKEQ. The CDR3 runs 18 residues. CDR3 protein: CASSQESDWTGTFGGYTF. For the CDR3, the DNA is TGTGCCAGCAGCCAAGAGTCTGATTGGACAGGGACCTTCGGTGGCTACACCTTC.

This clonotype was seen ten or more times. V is TRBV12-3 or TRBV12-4 and J is TRBJ1-2; D is ambiguous. The CDR3 extends over 11 amino acids. The V end was cut by 4 bases, the J end by 4 bases, with 4 bases between. CDR3 DNA: TGTGCCAGCAGTTCCAGCTATGGCTACACCTTC. It is translated as CASSSSYGYTF.

This rearrangement joins TRBV9 to TRBJ1-1; no clear D. The CDR3 spans 13 residues. CDR1 is SGDLS and CDR2 is YYNGEE in the germline V gene. V was clipped by 7 bases and J by 6 bases, with 16 bases between them. The CDR3 loop is CASGRAGTAEAFF. CDR3 in DNA: TGTGCCAGCGGACGTGCAGGTACGGCTGAAGCTTTCTTT.

The gene calls are TRBV29-1 and TRBJ1-1, with D hard to call. This CDR3 has 15 amino acids. CDR1 and CDR2 from the germline V gene are SQVTM and ANQGSEA. Trimming removed 4 bases at V and 0 bases at J, with 15 bases between. CDR3 sequence: CSVVISGRVNTEAFF. In nucleotides, the CDR3 is TGCAGCGTTGTCATTAGCGGGAGGGTGAACACTGAAGCTTTCTTT.

The sample holds many counts of this clonotype. The chain employs TRBV20-1 and TRBJ2-5; 7 bases align to TRBD2. This CDR3 region has 14 residues. Per the germline V gene, CDR1 is DFQATT and CDR2 is SNEGSKA (reference sequence). The junction had 9 bases not matched to a gene; V was cut back by 3 bases and J by 5 bases. DNA of the CDR3: TGCAGTGCTAGGATTCAGCGGGATGGCGAGACCCAGTACTTC. It is translated as CSARIQRDGETQYF.

This chain connects TRBV6-1 to TRBJ2-5, with D perhaps matching TRBD2 (5 bases). The CDR3 is 12 amino acids. The V end was cut by 5 bases, the J end by 3 bases, with 7 bases between. Germline assignment: CDR1 MNHNS and CDR2 SASEGT. The CDR3 sequence: CASSPAEETQYF. For the CDR3, the DNA is TGTGCCAGCAGTCCAGCGGAAGAGACCCAGTACTTC.